This TCR beta chain was sequenced during a study of T cell responses to AZD1222 COVID-19 vaccine. Study findings and constraints: When two AZD1222 doses had been given, Spike-specific TCR breadth and depth rose. Among vaccine-associated CD4 TCRs, coverage spanned spike, with dominance at 160-218 and 743-854.

Using immunoSEQ multiplex PCR, the repertoire was profiled, and TCRdb retains in-frame clones only, with some absent. This sample has 150,000 to 160,000 clones, with 75% to 95% found just once. Trimming stripped 3 bases from V and 2 bases from J, with 7 bases between. This CDR3 spans 13 amino acids. The germline V gene has CDR1 KGHDR and CDR2 SFDVKD. Comments on this clone: Its antigen is unidentified.

Sequences were derived from peripheral blood, sampled on day 0 of AZD1222 vaccination. The rearrangement links TRBV24-1 to TRBJ2-7; the D is unclear. The TCR originated in an adult in good health. CDR3 in DNA: TGTGCCACCAGTGATCCGATCACCTACGAGCAGTACTTC. Encoded protein: CATSDPITYEQYF.